This entry lists 12 T cell receptor beta chains sequenced from one sample in a study of T cell responses to AZD1222 COVID-19 vaccine. The repertoire was sequenced with immunoSEQ multiplex PCR; TCRdb's copy has only in-frame clones and lacks some. The sample lists 100,000 to 150,000 clones, more than 80% seen once, with more than 4% in the top ten. The specimen comprised peripheral blood, sampled on day 0 of AZD1222 vaccination. The source is an adult in good health.

Only one count was recorded for this clone. This chain uses TRBV13 with TRBJ1-6, with a weak D call TRBD1 (5 bases). Trimming cost V 2 bases and J 10 bases, with 18 bases left between them. Germline V gives CDR1 PRHDT, CDR2 FYEKMQ (reference sequence). The CDR3 length is 16 residues. The CDR3 region is CASSLTRGVLGSPLHF. The CDR3 DNA sequence: TGTGCCAGCAGCTTAACTCGAGGGGTTTTAGGCTCACCCCTCCACTTT.

The gene calls are TRBV12-3 or TRBV12-4 and TRBJ1-2, with 7 bases aligning to TRBD1. Germline trimming cut 6 bases from V and 5 bases from J; bases unmatched to any gene: 6. The CDR3 covers 13 residues. The CDR3 loop reads CASRGGTDYGYTF. The CDR3 DNA sequence: TGTGCCAGCAGGGGGGGGACAGATTATGGCTACACCTTC.

V and J are TRBV5-1 and TRBJ1-5, with TRBD1 matching 9 bases. CDR3 length: 15 residues. Losses at the gene ends were 4 bases for V and 5 bases for J; bases not matched to a gene: 7. CDR1 SGHRS and CDR2 YFSETQ come from the germline V gene. As DNA, the CDR3 is TGCGCCAGCAGCCCCACAGGGGGCAGGGATCAGCCCCAGCATTTT. Its protein product is CASSPTGGRDQPQHF.

The chain couples TRBV4-1 to TRBJ1-5, with D perhaps TRBD1 (6 bases). The V end was cut by 4 bases, the J end by 4 bases, with 14 bases between. The germline CDR1 and CDR2 sequences are MGHRA and YSYEKL. CDR3 length: 15 amino acids. The CDR3 coding sequence is TGCGCCAGCAGCCCTCCAGGGGTGACAAATCAGCCCCAGCATTTT. Protein product: CASSPPGVTNQPQHF.

This chain links TRBV28 with TRBJ1-2; D is possibly TRBD1 (5 bases). This CDR3 has 14 residues. The V and J ends lost 5 bases and 4 bases respectively, with 14 bases between them. The germline V gene encodes CDR1 MDHEN and CDR2 SYDVKM. CDR3 loop: CASSPGAASYGYTF. The CDR3 DNA follows: TGTGCCAGCAGTCCTGGGGCTGCTTCCTATGGCTACACCTTC.

The rearrangement links TRBV19 to TRBJ1-5; D is uncertain. Germline values: CDR1 LNHDA, CDR2 SQIVND (reference sequence). The CDR3 loop spans 14 amino acids. Trimming removed 7 bases from V and 0 bases from J, with 10 bases in between. The CDR3 sequence is CASTTIFSNQPQHF. The DNA of the CDR3 is TGTGCCAGTACTACTATCTTTAGCAATCAGCCCCAGCATTTT.

This sequence joins TRBV7-8 and TRBJ1-2; D is unresolved. Trimming stripped 5 bases from V and 6 bases from J, with 10 bases between. The CDR3 length is 12 residues. Germline V gives CDR1 SGHVS, CDR2 FQNEAQ. In DNA form, the CDR3 reads TGTGCCAGCAGCCCCCTATTGGATGGCTACACCTTC. This sequence encodes CASSPLLDGYTF.

This clone was recorded many times. The genes are TRBV4-2 and TRBJ1-5; D gene ambiguous. The V end was cut by 0 bases, the J end by 8 bases, with 8 bases between. The germline V gene encodes CDR1 LGHNA and CDR2 YNFKEQ. The CDR3 spans 13 residues. The CDR3, as DNA: TGTGCCAGCAGCCAAGATTTATGGGAGCCCCAGCATTTT. It specifies CASSQDLWEPQHF.

CDR3 sequence: CASSLGQGSQPQHF. In DNA, the CDR3 is TGTGCCAGCAGCTTAGGACAGGGAAGTCAGCCCCAGCATTTT. V usage is TRBV7-2 and J usage is TRBJ1-5; TRBD1 matches at 7 bases. The length of the CDR3 is 14 residues. Germline V lookup: CDR1 SGHTA, CDR2 FQGNSA. V shed 1 base, J shed 6 bases, and the junction held 3 bases outside the gene matches.

The chain carries TRBV5-1 and TRBJ2-5; maybe TRBD2 (5 bases). V was shortened by 0 bases and J by 5 bases, with 8 bases between the two germline ends. The CDR3 sequence is 13 residues long. Germline lookup yields CDR1 SGHRS and CDR2 YFSETQ. CDR3 amino acids: CASSLGELETQYF. The CDR3 DNA sequence: TGCGCCAGCAGCTTGGGGGAGCTGGAGACCCAGTACTTC.

The rearrangement joins TRBV7-6 to TRBJ1-3, with 9 bases fitting TRBD1. The germline V gene has CDR1 SGHVS and CDR2 FNYEAQ. This CDR3 region has 13 residues. J was trimmed by 8 bases and V by 5 bases; bases with no gene match: 4. The CDR3 loop is CASSRDRVDTIYF. The CDR3, as DNA: TGTGCCAGCAGCAGGGACAGGGTGGACACCATATATTTT.

The rearrangement links TRBV4-1 to TRBJ1-2; possible D gene TRBD1, 5 bases. The CDR3 contains 16 residues. Germline V gene sequence: CDR1 MGHRA, CDR2 YSYEKL. V was pared by 1 base and J by 1 base, with 13 bases between. CDR3 nucleotides: TGCGCCAGCAGCCAAGGGGAAGGGGAGCATAACTATGGCTACACCTTC. The encoded protein is CASSQGEGEHNYGYTF.